The rows below give T cell receptor beta chains drawn from one sample of a study of T cells in Graves' hyperthyroidism and ophthalmopathy. Via MiXCR, TCRdb re-called the multiplex PCR reads, giving one row per CDR3 protein. The sample yields more than 500,000 distinct CDR3 sequences, 46% seen once. Sequencing was done on a sample of peripheral blood or thyroid tissue (not recorded which). These receptors were collected from an adult woman with Graves' disease, either hyperthyroidism or ophthalmopathy (not recorded which). Each CDR3 is given with its conserved first and last residue. The D gene is left open where the match is weak. Clone size is stated in some rows and not others, as once, few, many or a class when expanded.

NA | TRBJ2-7 | NA | TRBV20-1 | CSYEIVQAYEQYF | TGCAGCTACGAGATCGTCCAGGCCTACGAGCAGTACTTC
NA | TRBJ2-7 | NA | TRBV5-1 | CASSPRQHSYEQYF | TGCGCCAGCAGCCCACGACAGCACTCCTACGAGCAGTACTTC
few | TRBJ2-7 | TRBD2 | TRBV12-3/TRBV12-4 | CASKSRAGGSPYEQYF | TGTGCCAGCAAATCCCGAGCGGGAGGTTCTCCCTACGAGCAGTACTTC
few | TRBJ1-2 | NA | TRBV9 | CASSVEGANGTISYTF | TGTGCCAGCAGCGTAGAAGGGGCTAATGGTACTATCAGCTACACCTTC
NA | TRBJ1-5 | NA | TRBV12-3/TRBV12-4 | CASSLGGFQPQHF | TGTGCCAGCAGTTTAGGAGGTTTTCAGCCCCAGCATTTT
many | TRBJ2-7 | TRBD1 | TRBV20-1 | CSAPDRGYEQYF | TGCAGTGCCCCGGACAGGGGATACGAGCAGTACTTC
NA | TRBJ2-7 | NA | TRBV29-1 | CSLGGSFYEQYF | TGCAGCTTGGGGGGCAGTTTCTACGAGCAGTACTTC
many | TRBJ2-7 | NA | TRBV7-2 | CASSTPGAHEQYF | TGTGCCAGCAGCACCCCGGGTGCCCACGAGCAGTACTTC
once | TRBJ2-5 | NA | TRBV20-1 | CSASFQVRTQYF | TGCAGTGCTAGCTTCCAAGTGCGGACCCAGTACTTC
NA | TRBJ2-5 | NA | TRBV5-5 | CASSFDRRNQETQYF | TGTGCCAGCAGCTTCGATCGGCGAAACCAAGAGACCCAGTACTTC
NA | TRBJ1-2 | TRBD1 | TRBV29-1 | CSVDGRTGGYGYTF | TGCAGCGTAGACGGGCGGACAGGAGGATATGGCTACACCTTC
NA | TRBJ1-5 | TRBD1 | TRBV7-8 | CASSFQGAAETQHF | TGTGCCAGCAGCTTCCAGGGGGCGGCGGAGACCCAGCATTTT
NA | TRBJ2-5 | NA | TRBV29-1 | CSVEGGLGETQYF | TGCAGCGTTGAGGGCGGATTAGGGGAGACCCAGTACTTC
NA | TRBJ1-5 | TRBD1 | TRBV10-3 | CATTGGNQPQHF | TGTGCCACGACAGGGGGCAATCAGCCCCAGCATTTT
NA | TRBJ1-6 | TRBD1 | TRBV5-6 | CASSYRPGGNSPLHF | TGTGCCAGCAGTTACAGGCCAGGGGGAAATTCACCCCTCCACTTT
NA | TRBJ2-7 | NA | TRBV7-8 | CASSPGGTGDEQYF | TGTGCCAGCTCACCCGGAGGGACTGGAGACGAGCAGTACTTC
NA | TRBJ1-1 | NA | TRBV10-3 | CAITGRETEAFF | TGTGCCATCACCGGCCGGGAGACGGAAGCTTTCTTT
many | TRBJ2-5 | NA | TRBV5-1 | CASSLREQETQYF | TGCGCCAGCAGCTTGCGGGAGCAAGAGACCCAGTACTTC
NA | TRBJ2-7 | TRBD1 | TRBV29-1 | CSAGQGWYEQYF | TGCAGCGCAGGACAGGGGTGGTACGAGCAGTACTTC
NA | TRBJ1-5 | TRBD1 | TRBV7-9 | CASSSDGQGFNQPQHF | TGTGCCAGCAGCTCCGACGGACAGGGGTTCAATCAGCCCCAGCATTTT
NA | TRBJ1-1 | TRBD1 | TRBV2 | CASSEGDSTEAFF | TGTGCCAGCAGTGAGGGGGACAGTACTGAAGCTTTCTTT
many | TRBJ2-7 | NA | TRBV15 | CATSTGAYEQYF | TGTGCCACCAGTACCGGGGCCTACGAGCAGTACTTC
NA | TRBJ1-2 | TRBD1 | TRBV4-2 | CASSQGKGGSGGYTF | TGTGCCAGCAGCCAAGGAAAAGGGGGCTCGGGAGGCTACACCTTC
many | TRBJ2-7 | NA | TRBV7-2 | CASRKGGGDIGYEQYF | TGTGCCAGCCGGAAGGGGGGAGGGGACATCGGCTACGAGCAGTACTTC
many | TRBJ2-5 | NA | TRBV7-9 | CASRQSPETQYF | TGTGCCAGTCGACAGTCTCCAGAGACCCAGTACTTC
few | TRBJ2-5 | NA | TRBV12-3/TRBV12-4 | CASSPPMGREETQYF | TGTGCCAGCAGTCCACCGATGGGCAGGGAAGAGACCCAGTACTTC
NA | TRBJ1-1 | NA | TRBV10-1 | CASSESKGLGNTEAFF | TGCGCCAGCAGTGAGTCGAAAGGTTTGGGGAACACTGAAGCTTTCTTT
once | TRBJ1-2 | NA | TRBV7-2 | CASSNQGQSLTYGYTF | TGTGCCAGCAGCAACCAAGGACAGTCCTTGACCTATGGCTACACCTTC
NA | TRBJ1-2 | NA | TRBV7-9 | CASSFRPLNYGYTF | TGTGCCAGCAGCTTTCGACCCCTAAACTATGGCTACACCTTC
NA | TRBJ1-2 | NA | TRBV15 | CATSFRAGYGYTF | TGTGCCACCAGCTTTAGGGCGGGCTATGGCTACACCTTC
NA | TRBJ2-3 | NA | TRBV19 | CASSNGVDTQYF | TGTGCCAGTAGTAATGGGGTGGATACGCAGTATTTT
once | TRBJ1-2 | NA | TRBV19 | CASSYRQESYTF | TGTGCCAGTAGTTATCGGCAGGAGAGCTACACCTTC
NA | TRBJ1-1 | NA | TRBV6-1 | CASRPWTEAFF | TGTGCCAGCAGACCGTGGACTGAAGCTTTCTTT